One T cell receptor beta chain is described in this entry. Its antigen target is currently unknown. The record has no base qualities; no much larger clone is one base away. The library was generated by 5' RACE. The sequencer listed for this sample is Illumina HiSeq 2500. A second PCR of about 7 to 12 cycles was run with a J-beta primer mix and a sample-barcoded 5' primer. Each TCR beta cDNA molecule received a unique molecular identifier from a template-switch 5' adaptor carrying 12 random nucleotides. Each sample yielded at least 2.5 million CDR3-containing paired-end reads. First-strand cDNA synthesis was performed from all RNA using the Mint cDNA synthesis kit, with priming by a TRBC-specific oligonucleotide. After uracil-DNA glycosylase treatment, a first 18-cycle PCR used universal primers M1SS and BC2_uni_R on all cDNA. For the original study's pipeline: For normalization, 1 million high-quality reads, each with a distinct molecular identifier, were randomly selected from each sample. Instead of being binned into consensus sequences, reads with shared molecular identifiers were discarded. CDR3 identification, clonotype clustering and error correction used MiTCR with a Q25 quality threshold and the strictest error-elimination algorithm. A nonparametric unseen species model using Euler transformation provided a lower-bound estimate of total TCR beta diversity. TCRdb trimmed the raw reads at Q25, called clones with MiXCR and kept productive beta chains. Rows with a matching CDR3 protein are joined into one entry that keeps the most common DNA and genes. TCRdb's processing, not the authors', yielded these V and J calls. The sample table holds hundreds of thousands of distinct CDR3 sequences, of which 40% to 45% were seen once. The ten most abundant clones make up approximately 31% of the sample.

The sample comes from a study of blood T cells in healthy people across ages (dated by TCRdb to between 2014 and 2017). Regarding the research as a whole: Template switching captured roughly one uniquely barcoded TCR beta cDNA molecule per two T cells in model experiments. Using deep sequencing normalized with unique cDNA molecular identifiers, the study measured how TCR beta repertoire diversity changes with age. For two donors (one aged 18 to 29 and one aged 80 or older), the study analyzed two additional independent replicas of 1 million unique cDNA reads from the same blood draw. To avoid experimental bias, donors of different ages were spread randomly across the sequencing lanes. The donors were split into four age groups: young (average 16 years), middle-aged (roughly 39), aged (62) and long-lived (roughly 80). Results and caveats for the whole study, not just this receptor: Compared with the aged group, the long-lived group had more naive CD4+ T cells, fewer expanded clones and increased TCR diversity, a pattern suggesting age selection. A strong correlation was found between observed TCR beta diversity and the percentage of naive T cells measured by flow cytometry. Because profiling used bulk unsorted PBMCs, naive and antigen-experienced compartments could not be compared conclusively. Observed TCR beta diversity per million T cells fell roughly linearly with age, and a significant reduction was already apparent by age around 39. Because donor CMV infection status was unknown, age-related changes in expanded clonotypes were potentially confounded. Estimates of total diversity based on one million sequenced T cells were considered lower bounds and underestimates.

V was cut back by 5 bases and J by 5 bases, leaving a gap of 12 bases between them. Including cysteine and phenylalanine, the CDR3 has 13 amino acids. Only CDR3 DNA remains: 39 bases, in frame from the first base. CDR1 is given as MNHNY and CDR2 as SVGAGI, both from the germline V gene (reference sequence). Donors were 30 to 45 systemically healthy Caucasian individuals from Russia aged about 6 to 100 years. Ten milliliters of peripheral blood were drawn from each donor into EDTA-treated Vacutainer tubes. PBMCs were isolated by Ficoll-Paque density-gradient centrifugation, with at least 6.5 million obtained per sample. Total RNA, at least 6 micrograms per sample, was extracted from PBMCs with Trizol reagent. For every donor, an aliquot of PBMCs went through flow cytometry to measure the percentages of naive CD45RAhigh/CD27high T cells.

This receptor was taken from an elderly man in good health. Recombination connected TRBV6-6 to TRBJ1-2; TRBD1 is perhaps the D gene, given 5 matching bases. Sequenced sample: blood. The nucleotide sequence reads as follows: TGTGCCAGCAGTGACAGCCAGGGTTATGGCTACACCTTC. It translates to CASSDSQGYGYTF.